What follows are 16 T cell receptor beta chains derived from one specimen sequenced in a study of blood T cell repertoires in COVID-19. This table comes from immunoSEQ multiplex PCR, and its TCRdb copy is limited to in-frame clones, with some not included. The table has some 390,000 clones, around 89% seen once. The sequenced material came from peripheral blood. The receptor source for this set is a woman between 35 and 50 years old with COVID-19, enrolled during active disease.

The V call is TRBV10-3, the J call TRBJ2-3, with 9 nucleotides matching TRBD2. Germline lookup yields CDR1 ENHRY and CDR2 SYGVKD. V lost 6 bases to trimming and J lost 1 base; unmatched junction nucleotides: 2. This CDR3 has 14 residues. The CDR3 nucleotides read TGTGCCATCAGAGAGCGGGAGGGCACAGATACGCAGTATTTT. Its translation is CAIREREGTDTQYF.

The chain employs TRBV4-3 and TRBJ1-5, with TRBD1 matching over 9 bases. The CDR3 loop spans 18 amino acids. V lost 0 bases, J lost 9 bases, and 15 bases stayed unmatched. CDR1 and CDR2 from the germline V gene are LGHNA and YSLEER. The CDR3 loop reads CASSQEGTGGVRSRPQHF. CDR3 DNA: TGCGCCAGCAGCCAAGAAGGCACAGGGGGCGTCAGGTCCCGGCCCCAGCATTTT.

The chain has TRBV6-5 and TRBJ1-3; 7 positions agree with TRBD1. Trimming at V came to 6 bases and at J to 0 bases, leaving 5 bases not matched to a gene. Germline V CDR1 and CDR2: MNHEY, SVGAGI. CDR3 length: 15 residues. CDR3 residues: CASRGTAHSGNTIYF. The CDR3 nucleotides read TGTGCCAGCAGGGGGACAGCACACTCTGGAAACACCATATATTTT.

This chain links TRBV11-2 with TRBJ1-4, with a weak D call TRBD1 (5 bases). CDR1 is SGHAT and CDR2 is FQNNGV in the germline V gene. This CDR3 is built from 14 residues. Trimming stripped 1 base from V and 8 bases from J, with 11 bases between. The CDR3 DNA follows: TGTGCCAGCAGCTTAGCGGGGGGAGAGGAAAAACTGTTTTTT. Translation: CASSLAGGEEKLFF. Full variable domain (missing parts from reference TRBV11-2 and TRBJ1-4): EAGVAQSPRYKIIEKRQSVAFWCNPISGHATLYWYQQILGQGPKLLIQFQNNGVVDDSQLPKDRFSAERLKGVDSTLKIQPAKLEDSAVYLCASSLAGGEEKLFFGSGTQLSVL.

V and J are TRBV6-4 and TRBJ2-2, with 9 bases matching TRBD1. In germline, CDR1 is MRHNA, CDR2 SNTAGT. V was clipped by 5 bases and J by 7 bases; unmatched bases: 5. There are 14 residues in the CDR3. CDR3 sequence: CASSSTGGYGELFF. As DNA, the CDR3 is TGTGCCAGCAGTTCTACAGGGGGCTACGGGGAGCTGTTTTTT.

V and J are TRBV11-3 and TRBJ2-3, with 10 bases matching TRBD2. CDR3 length: 17 amino acids. Germline values: CDR1 SGHNT, CDR2 YENEEA. Unmatched junction bases numbered 5, after V lost 2 bases and J lost 0 bases. The CDR3 DNA is TGTGCCAGCAGCTTATCCCTAGCGGGGGTAAGCACAGATACGCAGTATTTT. This sequence encodes CASSLSLAGVSTDTQYF.

The V call is TRBV27, the J call TRBJ2-3; D not certain. With 7 bases removed from V and 0 bases from J, the gap between germline ends came to 8 bases. CDR3 size: 13 residues. CDR1 is MNHEY, CDR2 SMNVEV, per germline (reference sequence). CDR3 DNA: TGTGCCAGCACGCGGTATAGCACAGATACGCAGTATTTT. Translated, it gives CASTRYSTDTQYF.

The chain has TRBV9 and TRBJ1-1; D possibly corresponds to TRBD1 (5 bases). Trimming removed 1 base from V and 5 bases from J, with 12 bases in between. This CDR3 spans 14 amino acids. CDR1 SGDLS and CDR2 YYNGEE come from the germline V gene. DNA for the CDR3: TGTGCCAGCAGCGTATGGATGGGGGGAACTGAAGCTTTCTTT. It codes for CASSVWMGGTEAFF. The variable domain in full, completed from reference TRBV9 and TRBJ1-1, reads DSGVTQTPKHLITATGQRVTLRCSPRSGDLSVYWYQQSLDQGLQFLIQYYNGEERAKGNILERFSAQQFPDLHSELNLSSLELGDSALYFCASSVWMGGTEAFFGQGTRLTVV.

The chain carries TRBV25-1 and TRBJ2-1; the match to TRBD2 covers 7 bases. The CDR3 is made up of 15 amino acids. Germline assignment: CDR1 MGHDK and CDR2 SYGVNS. V was pared by 7 bases and J by 3 bases, with 9 bases of the junction left unmatched. The CDR3 DNA is TGTGCCAGCACTGGTGGACTAGTGGACTACAATGAGCAGTTCTTC. Translating gives CASTGGLVDYNEQFF.

V and J are TRBV15 and TRBJ2-7, with D tentatively TRBD2 (5 bases). Germline lookup yields CDR1 LNHNV and CDR2 YYDKDF (reference sequence). The CDR3 has 13 amino acids. V was shortened by 2 bases and J by 6 bases, with 11 bases between the two germline ends. In nucleotides, the CDR3 is TGTGCCACCAGCAGAACGGAGGCGGCCGAGCAGTACTTC. This translates into CATSRTEAAEQYF.

The chain carries TRBV5-8 and TRBJ1-5; no firm D call. V dropped 0 bases and J dropped 2 bases, with 6 bases sitting between them. The CDR3 consists of 14 residues. CDR1 and CDR2 from the germline V gene are SGHTS and YDEGEE. CDR3 nucleotide sequence: TGTGCCAGCAGCTTGGCTGGAGGCAATCAGCCCCAGCATTTT. Residues: CASSLAGGNQPQHF.

The V gene is TRBV2, the J gene TRBJ2-3; 14 bases map to TRBD2. This CDR3 comprises 14 residues. Germline V CDR1 and CDR2: SNHLY, FYNNEI. The ends lost 10 bases at V and 2 bases at J; junction bases unmatched: 2. For the CDR3, the DNA is TGTGCCACGGGACTAGCGGGAGTCACAGATACGCAGTATTTT. It codes for CATGLAGVTDTQYF. The variable domain in full, with the rest retrieved from reference TRBV2 and TRBJ2-3, is EPEVTQTPSHQVTQMGQEVILRCVPISNHLYFYWYRQILGQKVEFLVSFYNNEISEKSEIFDDQFSVERPDGSNFTLKIRSTKLEDSAMYFCATGLAGVTDTQYFGPGTRLTVL.

This chain uses TRBV4-3 with TRBJ1-4, with D maybe TRBD1 (5 bases). This CDR3 has 15 residues. The V end was cut by 3 bases, the J end by 8 bases, with 16 bases between. Per the germline V gene, CDR1 is LGHNA and CDR2 is YSLEER. The CDR3 region is CASSQDTGRDEKLFF. CDR3 nucleotide sequence: TGCGCCAGCAGCCAGGACACGGGGAGGGACGAAAAACTGTTTTTT.

V is TRBV6-6 and J is TRBJ1-1; D remains unclear. CDR3 length: 13 residues. Germline-derived CDR1 and CDR2 are MNHNY and SVGAGI (reference sequence). Deletions cut 6 bases from V and 1 base from J, with 9 bases between. In DNA form, the CDR3 reads TGTGCCAGCAGCCCCCGAGGGAACACTGAAGCTTTCTTT. It codes for CASSPRGNTEAFF.

The rearrangement uses TRBV7-2 and TRBJ2-7, with 7 bases identical to TRBD1. Trimming removed 5 bases from V and 3 bases from J; junction bases left unmatched: 7. Germline loops: CDR1 SGHTA, CDR2 FQGNSA. The CDR3 spans 14 residues. The CDR3 bases are TGTGCCAGCAGCCTTGGGTCAGGGGGCTACGAGCAGTACTTC. Translation gives CASSLGSGGYEQYF. The variable domain in full, completed from reference TRBV7-2 and TRBJ2-7, reads GAGVSQSPSNKVTEKGKDVELRCDPISGHTALYWYRQSLGQGLEFLIYFQGNSAPDKSGLPSDRFSAERTGGSVSTLTIQRTQQEDSAVYLCASSLGSGGYEQYFGPGTRLTVT.

The chain uses TRBV5-6 and TRBJ1-3, with D possibly being TRBD1 (5 bases). Between the trimmed V and J ends, which lost 4 bases and 2 bases, there was a span of 13 bases. The CDR3 extends over 15 amino acids. Germline V gene data show CDR1 as SGHDT and CDR2 as YYEEEE. DNA of the CDR3: TGTGCCAGCAGCCCCGTGGGGGGAGCTGGAAACACCATATATTTT. Protein product: CASSPVGGAGNTIYF. Full variable domain (outside the CDR3, taken from reference TRBV5-6 and TRBJ1-3): DAGVTQSPTHLIKTRGQQVTLRCSPKSGHDTVSWYQQALGQGPQFIFQYYEEEERQRGNFPDRFSGHQFPNYSSELNVNALLLGDSALYLCASSPVGGAGNTIYFGEGSWLTVV.